These 29 T cell receptor beta chains were sequenced from one sample in a study of blood T cells in healthy people across ages. Combining a sample-barcoded 5' primer with a J-beta primer mix, a second PCR ran for roughly 6 to 11 cycles. From the 5' RACE reads, TCRdb called clonotypes with MiXCR, one entry per CDR3 protein. The data contain about a million distinct CDR3 sequences, 51% of them singletons. Sequencing was done on a sample of blood. The receptors stem from a woman aged 55-75 years in good health.

The chain combines TRBV6-1 with TRBJ1-5; no definite D call. V was cut by 6 bases and J by 0 bases, with 21 bases left in between. The CDR3 is 18 amino acids. CDR1 and CDR2 from the germline V gene are MNHNS and SASEGT. The CDR3 sequence is CASSPDLASSLSNQPQHF. In nucleotides, the CDR3 is TGTGCCAGCAGCCCTGATCTCGCAAGCTCCCTTAGCAATCAGCCCCAGCATTTT.

This chain joins TRBV28 and TRBJ2-5, with no clear D. V was cut by 4 bases and J by 11 bases, with 17 bases left in between. Germline V CDR1 and CDR2: MDHEN, SYDVKM. This CDR3 region has 13 residues. For the CDR3, the DNA is TGTGCCAGCAGTTCACCTACTCTACGAGCGCAGTACTTC. Protein product: CASSSPTLRAQYF. The full variable domain, with the rest looked up from reference TRBV28 and TRBJ2-5, is DVKVTQSSRYLVKRTGEKVFLECVQDMDHENMFWYRQDPGLGLRLIYFSYDVKMKEKGDIPEGYSVSREKKERFSLILESASTNQTSMYLCASSSPTLRAQYFGPGTRLLVL.

This clonotype came up many times. J is TRBJ2-3 and V is TRBV27; TRBD2 agrees at 8 bases. Germline CDR1 and CDR2: MNHEY and SMNVEV (reference sequence). Trimming cost V 6 bases and J 3 bases; bases outside gene matches: 5. CDR3 size: 14 residues. CDR3 DNA: TGTGCCAGCAGGCCGACTAGCGTGACAGATACGCAGTATTTT. Translating gives CASRPTSVTDTQYF.

The chain has TRBV20-1 and TRBJ2-5; either TRBD1 or TRBD2 may fit D (6 bases each). Germline CDR1 DFQATT, CDR2 SNEGSKA (reference sequence). The CDR3 extends over 13 amino acids. V gave up 5 bases and J gave up 5 bases, with 15 bases separating them. Here the CDR3 reads CSASRVGGETQYF. The CDR3 DNA is TGCAGTGCTTCGCGTGTAGGGGGGGAGACCCAGTACTTC.

Worth noting for this clonotype: This could be a read error, since a much larger clone is one nucleotide away. V gene TRBV4-2 combines with J gene TRBJ2-3; TRBD2 is a possible D gene (6 bases). The CDR3 loop spans 15 amino acids. CDR1 LGHNA and CDR2 YNFKEQ come from the germline V gene. CDR3 region: CTSSQAGGSTDTQYF. CDR3 DNA: TGTACCAGCAGCCAAGCGGGTGGTAGCACAGATACGCAGTATTTT.

V gene TRBV11-2 combines with J gene TRBJ2-7; 7 bases are shared with TRBD1. CDR3 length: 15 residues. Per the germline V gene, CDR1 is SGHAT and CDR2 is FQNNGV. With V trimmed by 4 bases and J by 2 bases, 8 bases remained unmatched. CDR3 in DNA: TGTGCCAGCAGCTACCCCAGGGGGATGGCCTACGAGCAGTACTTC. Translated: CASSYPRGMAYEQYF.

This clonotype was seen more than once but under ten times. This chain joins TRBV7-2 and TRBJ2-7; no definite D call. Trimming removed 2 bases from V and 2 bases from J, with 7 bases in between. The CDR3 length is 13 residues. Germline CDR1 reads SGHTA; CDR2 reads FQGNSA. The CDR3 here is CASSLWRTYEQYF. The CDR3 DNA sequence: TGTGCCAGCAGCTTATGGAGAACCTACGAGCAGTACTTC.

V usage is TRBV5-1 and J usage is TRBJ2-5; 9 bases are shared with TRBD1. Losses at the gene ends were 3 bases for V and 3 bases for J; bases not matched to a gene: 6. This CDR3 has 15 residues. CDR1 and CDR2 from the germline V gene are SGHRS and YFSETQ. The CDR3 DNA reads TGCGCCAGCAGCTATTACGGACAGGGGAAAGAGACCCAGTACTTC. The encoded protein is CASSYYGQGKETQYF.

This rearrangement joins TRBV5-1 to TRBJ2-7; TRBD2 aligns across 8 bases. The CDR3 loop spans 16 amino acids. J gave up 3 bases and V 2 bases, and 10 bases lay outside the gene matches. Germline V gene sequence: CDR1 SGHRS, CDR2 YFSETQ. The DNA for the CDR3 is TGCGCCAGCAGCTTAGAGTCGGCGGGGGGAATCTACGAGCAGTACTTC. This gives the protein CASSLESAGGIYEQYF. Full variable domain (remainder filled in from reference TRBV5-1 and TRBJ2-7): KAGVTQTPRYLIKTRGQQVTLSCSPISGHRSVSWYQQTPGQGLQFLFEYFSETQRNKGNFPGRFSGRQFSNSRSEMNVSTLELGDSALYLCASSLESAGGIYEQYFGPGTRLTVT.

In nucleotides, the CDR3 is TGTGCCAGCAGTGACGGAAGGGCTGATGAGACCCAGTACTTC. It codes for CASSDGRADETQYF. The V and J genes are TRBV12-3 or TRBV12-4 and TRBJ2-5, with D unclear. CDR3 length: 14 amino acids. V was shortened by 5 bases and J by 5 bases, with 15 bases between the two germline ends.

The J gene is TRBJ2-3, the V gene TRBV12-3 or TRBV12-4, with 11 bases that match TRBD1. The CDR3 extends over 15 amino acids. Trimming removed 5 bases from V and 5 bases from J; junction bases left unmatched: 6. In DNA, the CDR3 is TGTGCCAGCAGTCCGGACAGGGGGCAGGGAGATACGCAGTATTTT. This gives the protein CASSPDRGQGDTQYF.

This sequence joins TRBV6-2 or TRBV6-3 and TRBJ2-3, with 13 bases that match TRBD2. The CDR3 totals 14 residues. The ends lost 8 bases at V and 5 bases at J; junction bases unmatched: 4. CDR1 and CDR2 (germline): MNHEY, SVGEGT. DNA of the CDR3: TGTGCCAGCCGGACTAGCGGGAGACTAGATACGCAGTATTTT. This sequence encodes CASRTSGRLDTQYF.

This clonotype was seen a few times. The V and J genes are TRBV6-6 and TRBJ2-5, with unresolved D. The J call may be faulty, since TRBJ2-7 better matches the DNA end. Per germline, CDR1 MNHNY and CDR2 SVGAGI (reference sequence). The CDR3 sequence is 13 residues long. The CDR3 DNA reads TGTGCCAGCAGTTACTCCACAGAATACGAGCAGTACTTC. Amino acid sequence: CASSYSTEYEQYF.

The chain combines TRBV29-1 with TRBJ2-3, with D possibly TRBD2 on 5 matching bases. V was shortened by 8 bases and J by 8 bases, with 23 bases between the two germline ends. The CDR3 is made up of 14 amino acids. Germline CDR1 SQVTM, CDR2 ANQGSEA. The CDR3 DNA reads as TGCAGCCTTACTCCGGGCCTAGGGCGGGCTACGCAGTATTTT. Translation gives CSLTPGLGRATQYF.

The genes are TRBV20-1 and TRBJ2-6; D is perhaps TRBD1 or TRBD2 (5 bases each). The CDR3 runs 14 residues. The germline V gene encodes CDR1 DFQATT and CDR2 SNEGSKA (reference sequence). The germline V and J ends were trimmed by 1 base and 2 bases, with 6 bases remaining between them. CDR3 amino acids: CSARGGTGANVLTF. CDR3 bases: TGCAGTGCTAGAGGGGGGACTGGGGCCAACGTCCTGACTTTC.

The chain has TRBV11-2 and TRBJ2-2, with unresolved D. V lost 2 bases and J 3 bases, leaving 4 bases between the germline ends. Germline CDR1 and CDR2: SGHAT and FQNNGV. This CDR3 has 13 residues. The CDR3 DNA sequence: TGTGCCAGCAGCTTATTATACACCGGGGAGCTGTTTTTT. Translated: CASSLLYTGELFF. The complete variable domain, with remaining parts taken from reference TRBV11-2 and TRBJ2-2, reads EAGVAQSPRYKIIEKRQSVAFWCNPISGHATLYWYQQILGQGPKLLIQFQNNGVVDDSQLPKDRFSAERLKGVDSTLKIQPAKLEDSAVYLCASSLLYTGELFFGEGSRLTVL.

This clonotype occurred a few times. The rearrangement uses TRBV20-1 and TRBJ1-2; D is uncertain. This CDR3 spans 13 amino acids. Germline V CDR1 and CDR2: DFQATT, SNEGSKA (reference sequence). The CDR3 sequence: CSQQRREGYGYTF. CDR3 DNA sequence: TGCAGCCAACAGAGGCGAGAGGGCTATGGCTACACCTTC.

This clonotype was seen a handful of times. The V and J genes are TRBV4-3 and TRBJ2-3, with D possibly TRBD2 on 7 matching bases. V was trimmed by 4 bases and J by 9 bases, leaving 14 bases between them. The CDR3 covers 13 residues. The germline gives CDR1 LGHNA, CDR2 YSLEER. The CDR3 DNA sequence: TGCGCCAGCAGCCGTAAGAGGGGGGGGACGCAGTATTTT. Protein sequence: CASSRKRGGTQYF.

The rearrangement joins TRBV20-1 to TRBJ2-1; 7 bases map to TRBD2. The DNA end is a closer match to TRBJ2-7, so the J assignment may be wrong. This CDR3 is built from 16 residues. Germline CDR1 reads DFQATT; CDR2 reads SNEGSKA (reference sequence). CDR3: CSASGRDGLAAYEQYF. CDR3 nucleotides: TGCAGTGCGTCCGGAAGAGATGGGCTAGCGGCCTACGAGCAGTACTTC.

The chain employs TRBV4-2 and TRBJ2-4; either TRBD1 or TRBD2 may supply D (5 bases each). CDR1 is LGHNA, CDR2 YNFKEQ, per germline. Trimming took off 1 base at V and 2 bases at J, with 12 bases between the two ends. This CDR3 region has 16 residues. The CDR3 is CASSQVGTDPKNIQYF. The CDR3 DNA is TGTGCCAGCAGCCAAGTGGGGACGGACCCCAAAAACATTCAGTACTTC.

This clonotype came up many times. CDR3 coding DNA: TGTGCCAGCACCACGACTAACTCCTACGAGCAGTACTTC. It specifies CASTTTNSYEQYF. The chain links TRBV7-9 to TRBJ2-7; D perhaps matches TRBD2 (5 bases). CDR1 and CDR2 from the germline V gene are SEHNR and FQNEAQ (reference sequence). V lost 7 bases and J 0 bases, leaving 10 bases between the germline ends. This CDR3 is 13 amino acids long.

The rearrangement joins TRBV18 to TRBJ1-2, with D possibly TRBD1 on 5 matching bases. The CDR3 loop spans 13 amino acids. Deletions cut 2 bases from V and 3 bases from J, with 7 bases between. CDR1 and CDR2 from the germline V gene are KGHSH and LQKENI. CDR3: CASSPAQDYGYTF. In DNA, the CDR3 is TGTGCCAGCTCACCAGCACAGGACTATGGCTACACCTTC. Complete variable domain (other parts from reference TRBV18 and TRBJ1-2): NAGVMQNPRHLVRRRGQEARLRCSPMKGHSHVYWYRQLPEEGLKFMVYLQKENIIDESGMPKERFSAEFPKEGPSILRIQQVVRGDSAAYFCASSPAQDYGYTFGSGTRLTVV.

This clonotype was counted a few times. The rearrangement links TRBV6-2 or TRBV6-3 to TRBJ1-4, with a tentative D call TRBD1 (5 bases). CDR3 length: 14 amino acids. Germline CDR1 is MNHEY and CDR2 is SVGEGT. V was trimmed by 6 bases and J by 2 bases, leaving 10 bases between them. DNA of the CDR3: TGTGCCAGCAGGAATGAGGGGACTAATGAAAAACTGTTTTTT. Its translation: CASRNEGTNEKLFF.

The rearrangement uses TRBV27 and TRBJ1-1; 7 bases fit TRBD1. The germline V gene has CDR1 MNHEY and CDR2 SMNVEV (reference sequence). Germline trimming cut 4 bases from V and 4 bases from J; bases unmatched to any gene: 18. This CDR3 is built from 18 residues. The CDR3 region is CASSYAGLVRDRTTEAFF. The CDR3 DNA follows: TGTGCCAGCAGTTATGCAGGGCTCGTACGGGACAGAACCACTGAAGCTTTCTTT.

This sequence joins TRBV4-1 and TRBJ2-3, with D possibly matching TRBD2 (5 bases). Germline CDR1 and CDR2: MGHRA and YSYEKL. This CDR3 region has 19 residues. The ends were cut back, 2 bases at V and 8 bases at J, with 29 bases in the middle. CDR3 sequence: CASSQLLRAIRQEGVTQYF. The CDR3, as DNA: TGCGCCAGCAGCCAACTTCTCCGTGCTATCCGCCAAGAGGGTGTTACGCAGTATTTT.

As for this clonotype: One junction end disagrees with the germline gene, perhaps due to a read error. The gene calls are TRBV5-1 and TRBJ2-7; 9 nucleotides match TRBD2. Germline V gene lookup returns CDR1 SGHRS and CDR2 YFSETQ. The CDR3 loop spans 16 amino acids. DNA for the CDR3: TGCACCAGCAGCGTAGTACTAGCGGGCGCAACCTACGAGCAGTACTTC. Protein: CTSSVVLAGATYEQYF.

The V gene is TRBV10-3, the J gene TRBJ2-7, with TRBD1 as a possible D gene (5 bases). The DNA end is more similar to TRBJ2-5, so the J call may be wrong. This CDR3 contains 14 residues. The V gene's germline CDR1 is ENHRY and CDR2 SYGVKD. CDR3 in DNA: TGTGCCATCAGTGATCTAGGCAGGGAAGAGACCCAGTACTTC. Its translation: CAISDLGREETQYF.

The rearrangement joins TRBV6-6 to TRBJ2-4; 9 nucleotides agree with TRBD2. The J call may be wrong; the DNA end is better matched by TRBJ2-7. Germline loops: CDR1 MNHNY, CDR2 SVGAGI (reference sequence). This CDR3 comprises 16 residues. CDR3 coding DNA: TGTGCCAGCAGTTACTCGAAGCTAGCGGGAAGCTACGAGCAGTACTTC. Protein sequence: CASSYSKLAGSYEQYF.

V usage is TRBV20-1 and J usage is TRBJ2-5; TRBD2 aligns across 7 bases. The trim removed 3 bases at V and 11 bases at J, leaving 15 bases unmatched. The CDR3 loop spans 14 amino acids. CDR1 and CDR2 from the germline V gene are DFQATT and SNEGSKA (reference sequence). DNA for the CDR3: TGCAGTGCTAGTTCCCAGAGGGACTACAATGGGCAGTACTTC. This translates into CSASSQRDYNGQYF.